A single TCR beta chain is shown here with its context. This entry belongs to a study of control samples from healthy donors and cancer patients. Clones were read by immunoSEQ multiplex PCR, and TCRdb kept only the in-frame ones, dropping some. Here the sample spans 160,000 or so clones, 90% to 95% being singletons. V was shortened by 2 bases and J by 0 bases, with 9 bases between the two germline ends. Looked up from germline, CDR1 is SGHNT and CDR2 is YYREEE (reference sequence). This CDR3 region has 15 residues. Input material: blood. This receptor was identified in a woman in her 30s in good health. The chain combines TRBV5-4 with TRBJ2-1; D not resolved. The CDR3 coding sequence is TGTGCCAGCAGCTTAAGAGTTAGCTCCTACAATGAGCAGTTCTTC. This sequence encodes CASSLRVSSYNEQFF.